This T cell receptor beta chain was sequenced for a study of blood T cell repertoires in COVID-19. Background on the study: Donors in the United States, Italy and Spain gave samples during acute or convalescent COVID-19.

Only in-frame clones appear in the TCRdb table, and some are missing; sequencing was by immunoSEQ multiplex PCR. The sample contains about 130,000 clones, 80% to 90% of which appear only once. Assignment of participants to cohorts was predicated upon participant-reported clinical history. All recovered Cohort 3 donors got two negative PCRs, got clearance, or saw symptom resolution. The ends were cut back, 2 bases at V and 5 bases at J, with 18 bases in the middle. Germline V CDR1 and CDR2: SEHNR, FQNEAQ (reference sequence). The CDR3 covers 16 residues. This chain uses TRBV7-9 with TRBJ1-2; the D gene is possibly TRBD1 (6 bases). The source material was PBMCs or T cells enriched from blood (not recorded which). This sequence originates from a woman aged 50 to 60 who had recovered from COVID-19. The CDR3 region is CASSLSGARTDYGYTF. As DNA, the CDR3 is TGTGCCAGCAGCTTATCAGGGGCCAGGACCGATTATGGCTACACCTTC.